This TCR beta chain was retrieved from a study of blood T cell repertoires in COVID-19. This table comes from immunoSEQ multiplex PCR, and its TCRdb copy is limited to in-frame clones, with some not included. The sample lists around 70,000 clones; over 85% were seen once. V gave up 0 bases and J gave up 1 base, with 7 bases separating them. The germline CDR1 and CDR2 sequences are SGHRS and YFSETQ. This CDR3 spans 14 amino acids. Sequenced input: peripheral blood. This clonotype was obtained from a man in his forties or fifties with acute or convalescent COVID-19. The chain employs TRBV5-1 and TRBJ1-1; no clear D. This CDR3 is CASSLGQTNTEAFF. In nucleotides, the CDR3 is TGCGCCAGCAGCTTGGGACAAACGAACACTGAAGCTTTCTTT. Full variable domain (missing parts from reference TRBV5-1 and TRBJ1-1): KAGVTQTPRYLIKTRGQQVTLSCSPISGHRSVSWYQQTPGQGLQFLFEYFSETQRNKGNFPGRFSGRQFSNSRSEMNVSTLELGDSALYLCASSLGQTNTEAFFGQGTRLTVV.